The T cell receptor (beta chain) described here comes from a study of OX40 agonist ivuxolimab in advanced cancers. Profiled with immunoSEQ multiplex PCR; TCRdb holds only in-frame clones, not every one. The sample yields tens of thousands of clones, around 90% seen once. This specimen was CD4+ or CD8+ T cells sorted from blood, taken in a trial of the OX40 agonist ivuxolimab. This TCR was sampled from an adult with an advanced solid tumor such as melanoma, head and neck, liver or kidney cancer.

The CDR3 reads CSVTSPGANVLTF. Here the CDR3 DNA reads TGCAGCGTTACCTCCCCTGGGGCCAACGTCCTGACTTTC. The rearrangement links TRBV29-1 to TRBJ2-6; D gene unclear. V gave up 5 bases and J gave up 2 bases, with 7 bases separating them. From germline, CDR1 is SQVTM and CDR2 ANQGSEA. This CDR3 region has 13 residues.